Following are 18 T cell receptor beta chains from one sample sequenced in a study of T cells after yellow fever vaccination. TCRdb ran MiXCR on the 5' RACE reads and lists one entry per CDR3 protein. The sample includes more than 200,000 distinct CDR3 sequences, about 3.9% of them seen just once. The material sequenced was PBMCs, taken 15 days after the yellow fever booster vaccination. These receptors were collected from a man between 18 and 35 years old who received the YFV17D yellow fever vaccine.

This clonotype was seen at least ten times. The chain carries TRBV12-3 or TRBV12-4 and TRBJ1-5, with TRBD1 as a possible D gene (5 bases). V was pared by 8 bases and J by 15 bases, with 17 bases between. This CDR3 contains 11 residues. The CDR3 DNA reads as TGTGCCAGCGGCCTTAGGGGAGAGAGGCATTTT. This translates into CASGLRGERHF.

This clonotype came up many times. The chain links TRBV6-2 or TRBV6-3 to TRBJ1-4, with 7 positions matching TRBD1. This CDR3 contains 14 residues. Germline-derived CDR1 and CDR2 are MNHEY and SVGEGT. The V and J ends lost 0 bases and 8 bases, in that order; junction bases with no gene match: 3. The CDR3 region is CASSYSGQVEKLFF. The CDR3 nucleotides are TGTGCCAGCAGTTACTCCGGACAGGTGGAAAAACTGTTTTTT.

Many counts were recorded for this clonotype. V usage is TRBV5-1 and J usage is TRBJ2-2; D not certain. The CDR3 extends over 15 amino acids. V lost 0 bases to trimming and J lost 1 base, with 7 bases between them. Germline V lookup: CDR1 SGHRS, CDR2 YFSETQ. The chain's CDR3 is CASSLDGVNTGELFF. Here the CDR3 DNA reads TGCGCCAGCAGCTTGGATGGAGTGAACACCGGGGAGCTGTTTTTT.

This clonotype has at least ten counts. The J gene is TRBJ1-2, the V gene TRBV28; D is uncertain. The CDR3 extends over 14 amino acids. Trimming stripped 7 bases from V and 7 bases from J, with 19 bases between. The germline gives CDR1 MDHEN, CDR2 SYDVKM. Here the CDR3 DNA reads TGTGCCAGCAAAAGGACGGACCGCTTTTTTGGCTACACCTTC. Translation gives CASKRTDRFFGYTF.

This clonotype was counted ten times or more. The rearrangement joins TRBV5-1 to TRBJ1-2; maybe TRBD1 (5 bases). The CDR3 totals 13 residues. Between the trimmed V and J ends, which lost 4 bases and 7 bases, there was a span of 14 bases. Germline V gene data show CDR1 as SGHRS and CDR2 as YFSETQ. The CDR3 sequence is CASSQGTVVGYTF. In DNA form, the CDR3 reads TGCGCCAGCAGCCAAGGGACGGTAGTTGGCTACACCTTC.

As to this clonotype: Since a much larger clone is just one base distant, this may be a read error. The V and J genes are TRBV7-2 and TRBJ2-1; D is ambiguous. The CDR3 consists of 14 residues. Germline V lookup: CDR1 SGHTA, CDR2 FQGNSA. The CDR3 region is CASSLFAMAPERFF. The CDR3 nucleotides are TGTGCCAGCAGCTTGTTCGCCATGGCCCCCGAGCGGTTCTTC.

This clonotype has a handful of counts. The rearrangement joins TRBV6-4 to TRBJ2-7, with D unclear. CDR1 and CDR2 (germline): MRHNA, SNTAGT. Trimming removed 2 bases from V and 1 base from J, with 12 bases in between. The CDR3 is 15 residues long. As DNA, the CDR3 is TGTGCCAGCAGTGACCCCTGGGCCGGATCCTACGAGCAGTACGTC. Translation: CASSDPWAGSYEQYV.

The CDR3 region is CASSLTSGTTDTQYF. The CDR3 DNA is TGTGCCAGCAGTTTGACTAGCGGTACCACAGATACGCAGTATTTT. The chain recombines TRBV12-3 or TRBV12-4 with TRBJ2-3; TRBD2 matches 9 bases. Trimming at V came to 3 bases and at J to 2 bases, leaving 3 bases not matched to a gene. The CDR3 totals 15 residues.

This clonotype was found many times. Sequence at one end of the junction differs from germline and may be a read error. The genes are TRBV7-2 and TRBJ1-5; D remains unclear. Germline loops: CDR1 SGHTA, CDR2 FQGNSA. The CDR3 loop spans 14 amino acids. The CDR3 here is CASSFGPSTQPQHF. The CDR3 bases are TGTGCCAGCAGCTTCGGTCCTAGCACTCAGCCCCAGCATTTT. Full variable domain (rest looked up from reference TRBV7-2 and TRBJ1-5): GAGVSQSPSNKVTEKGKDVELRCDPISGHTALYWYRQSLGQGLEFLIYFQGNSAPDKSGLPSDRFSAERTGGSVSTLTIQRTQQEDSAVYLCASSFGPSTQPQHFGDGTRLSIL.

This clonotype was counted ten times or more. V and J are TRBV7-2 and TRBJ2-5, with no clear D. Trimming removed 3 bases at V and 5 bases at J, with 13 bases between. The CDR3 has 14 amino acids. Germline V gene data show CDR1 as SGHTA and CDR2 as FQGNSA. DNA of the CDR3: TGTGCCAGCAGCTTTACCAGAGGAGTGGAGACCCAGTACTTC. This translates into CASSFTRGVETQYF.

In its sample, this clonotype was seen many times. V usage is TRBV6-5 and J usage is TRBJ2-1, with no clear D. The V gene lost 4 bases and the J gene lost 4 bases, with 17 bases spanning the gap. The germline gives CDR1 MNHEY, CDR2 SVGAGI. The CDR3 loop spans 16 amino acids. CDR3 in amino acids: CASSLLRPQLYNEQFF. The CDR3 DNA is TGTGCCAGCAGTTTACTAAGGCCACAGCTTTACAATGAGCAGTTCTTC.

Concerning this clonotype itself: A read error may account for a junction end that differs from germline. This chain joins TRBV11-2 and TRBJ1-5, with 8 bases lining up with TRBD1. The CDR3 extends over 15 amino acids. Germline CDR1 and CDR2: SGHAT and FQNNGV. In DNA, the CDR3 is TGTGTCAGCTGCTTAGGTCAGGGGGCTGGTCAGCCCCAGCATTTT. This encodes CVSCLGQGAGQPQHF.

This clonotype was detected many times. The gene calls are TRBV20-1 and TRBJ1-4; D not certain. Germline V CDR1 and CDR2: DFQATT, SNEGSKA (reference sequence). V was trimmed by 4 bases and J by 8 bases, leaving 20 bases between them. CDR3 length: 15 residues. In nucleotides, the CDR3 is TGCAGTGCTACGCCGGCGGCTCAAGGTCGGGAAAAACTGTTTTTT. Its translation is CSATPAAQGREKLFF.

This clonotype has at least ten counts. The J gene is TRBJ2-3, the V gene TRBV5-5; maybe TRBD2 (5 bases). Germline V gene lookup returns CDR1 SGHKS and CDR2 YYEKEE (reference sequence). Trimming took off 2 bases at V and 5 bases at J, with 15 bases between the two ends. The CDR3 is made up of 15 amino acids. The CDR3 nucleotides are TGTGCCAGCAGCTTTTATGGCGGAGGAGTAGATACGCAGTATTTT. It yields the protein CASSFYGGGVDTQYF. The entire variable domain, with the rest obtained from reference TRBV5-5 and TRBJ2-3, is as follows: DAGVTQSPTHLIKTRGQQVTLRCSPISGHKSVSWYQQVLGQGPQFIFQYYEKEERGRGNFPDRFSARQFPNYSSELNVNALLLGDSALYLCASSFYGGGVDTQYFGPGTRLTVL.

This clonotype occurred many times. The rearrangement uses TRBV29-1 and TRBJ1-2, with 8 bases lining up with TRBD1. CDR1 and CDR2 (germline): SQVTM, ANQGSEA. V was pared by 4 bases and J by 0 bases, with 10 bases of the junction left unmatched. CDR3 length: 16 residues. CDR3 residues: CSVAAPQGDPNYGYTF. CDR3 sequence (DNA): TGCAGCGTTGCTGCCCCACAGGGGGACCCTAACTATGGCTACACCTTC.

This chain links TRBV5-5 with TRBJ1-6; D not resolved. Trimming cost V 4 bases and J 7 bases, with 18 bases left between them. Germline V gene lookup returns CDR1 SGHKS and CDR2 YYEKEE (reference sequence). The CDR3 contains 16 residues. The CDR3 DNA sequence: TGTGCCAGCAGCGCCTCCAGCGTTCCGGGGAATTCACCCCTCCACTTT. Protein product: CASSASSVPGNSPLHF. The full variable domain, in which reference TRBV5-5 and TRBJ1-6 provide the parts outside the CDR3, is DAGVTQSPTHLIKTRGQQVTLRCSPISGHKSVSWYQQVLGQGPQFIFQYYEKEERGRGNFPDRFSARQFPNYSSELNVNALLLGDSALYLCASSASSVPGNSPLHFGNGTRLTVT.

This clonotype was observed many times. This CDR3 reads CASRRQGTNEQFF. The CDR3 nucleotides read TGTGCCAGCAGAAGACAGGGCACGAATGAGCAGTTCTTC. J is TRBJ2-1 and V is TRBV5-5; 7 bases are a match to TRBD1. The J segment lost 7 bases and the V segment lost 5 bases, leaving 6 bases of the junction unmatched. Germline values: CDR1 SGHKS, CDR2 YYEKEE (reference sequence). The CDR3 runs to 13 residues.

This clonotype has a count of ten or more. The gene calls are TRBV11-2 and TRBJ2-3; no definite D call. V gave up 5 bases and J gave up 0 bases, with 6 bases separating them. This CDR3 has 13 amino acids. The germline V gene has CDR1 SGHAT and CDR2 FQNNGV. CDR3 protein: CASSRPSTDTQYF. The CDR3 DNA is TGTGCCAGCAGCCGGCCTAGCACAGATACGCAGTATTTT.